The 20 T cell receptor beta chains presented below share a single source sample, sequenced in a study of OX40 agonist ivuxolimab in advanced cancers. TCRdb keeps only in-frame clones here, not all; method: immunoSEQ multiplex PCR. In the table there are tens of thousands of clones, around 80% of which are singletons. This material consisted of CD4+ or CD8+ T cells sorted from blood, taken in a trial of the OX40 agonist ivuxolimab. The receptors derive from an adult with an advanced solid tumor such as melanoma, head and neck, liver or kidney cancer.

The J gene is TRBJ1-3, the V gene TRBV30, with 10 bases identical to TRBD1. The germline CDR1 and CDR2 sequences are GTSNPN and SVGIG (reference sequence). The ends lost 6 bases at V and 4 bases at J; junction bases unmatched: 3. The CDR3 loop spans 13 amino acids. The CDR3 nucleotides read TGTGCCTGCGGACAGGGGGGCGGAAACACCATATATTTT. This encodes CACGQGGGNTIYF.

This chain uses TRBV15 with TRBJ1-1; D may be TRBD1 (5 bases). The V and J ends lost 0 bases and 1 base respectively, with 12 bases between them. Germline values: CDR1 LNHNV, CDR2 YYDKDF (reference sequence). This CDR3 contains 16 residues. The CDR3 region has the DNA TGTGCCACCAGCAGAGATCCGAAGGGGCGGAACACTGAAGCTTTCTTT. It specifies CATSRDPKGRNTEAFF.

The chain combines TRBV11-2 with TRBJ2-5; no firm D call. The V and J ends lost 4 bases and 5 bases respectively, with 11 bases between them. This CDR3 has 13 amino acids. CDR1 is SGHAT and CDR2 is FQNNGV in the germline V gene. The CDR3 region is CASSSGSKETQYF. The CDR3, as DNA: TGTGCCAGCAGCTCCGGGTCCAAGGAGACCCAGTACTTC.

The genes are TRBV29-1 and TRBJ1-4; 8 bases map to TRBD1. CDR1 is SQVTM and CDR2 is ANQGSEA in the germline V gene. The CDR3 runs to 12 residues. J was trimmed by 8 bases and V by 8 bases; bases with no gene match: 7. The CDR3 DNA reads as TGCAGCCCGGGGACAGGACACGAAAAACTGTTTTTT. Its translation: CSPGTGHEKLFF.

To note about this clone: Other nucleotide sequences in the sample specify the same CDR3. V and J are TRBV19 and TRBJ2-1; D is unresolved. V was pared by 1 base and J by 3 bases, with 4 bases between. The germline gives CDR1 LNHDA, CDR2 SQIVND (reference sequence). The CDR3 totals 13 residues. CDR3 nucleotides: TGTGCCAGTAGTATAGGAGGCTACAATGAGCAGTTCTTC. It encodes CASSIGGYNEQFF.

In the case of this clone: The same CDR3 is also encoded by other DNA sequences in this sample. V usage is TRBV7-2 and J usage is TRBJ2-3; 7 nucleotides line up with TRBD1. The CDR3 covers 14 residues. Losses at the gene ends were 4 bases for V and 6 bases for J; bases not matched to a gene: 7. Germline CDR1 is SGHTA and CDR2 is FQGNSA. CDR3: CASSSRTGADTQYF. As DNA, the CDR3 is TGTGCCAGCAGCTCTAGGACAGGCGCGGATACGCAGTATTTT.

Concerning this clone: Other DNA variants within this sample encode the same CDR3. This chain uses TRBV28 with TRBJ1-5, with 8 bases fitting TRBD1. The CDR3 length is 16 residues. Germline V gives CDR1 MDHEN, CDR2 SYDVKM. V shed 3 bases, J shed 2 bases, and the junction held 6 bases outside the gene matches. In DNA form, the CDR3 reads TGTGCCAGCAGTTTTAGAGACAGGGGTGGCAATCAGCCCCAGCATTTT. Translated: CASSFRDRGGNQPQHF.

The chain employs TRBV7-3 and TRBJ2-2; 7 bases map to TRBD1. Germline-derived CDR1 and CDR2 are SGHTA and FQGTGA. The CDR3 runs to 12 residues. This CDR3 reads CGSGQSTGELFF. As DNA, the CDR3 is TGTGGGTCGGGACAGAGCACCGGGGAGCTGTTTTTT.

This chain connects TRBV7-7 to TRBJ2-2; 8 nucleotides line up with TRBD2. V lost 11 bases to trimming and J lost 6 bases; unmatched junction nucleotides: 5. The germline CDR1 and CDR2 sequences are SSHAT and FNYEAQ (reference sequence). The CDR3 spans 12 residues. CDR3 sequence: CAVLGGAGELFF. DNA for the CDR3: TGTGCCGTACTCGGGGGGGCCGGGGAGCTGTTTTTT.

The V gene is TRBV19, the J gene TRBJ1-1, with D uncertain. The CDR3 spans 13 residues. The ends were cut back, 5 bases at V and 3 bases at J, with 10 bases in the middle. The V gene's germline CDR1 is LNHDA and CDR2 SQIVND (reference sequence). The CDR3 reads CASSGRRYTEAFF. The CDR3 DNA reads TGTGCCAGTAGTGGGAGGAGATACACTGAAGCTTTCTTT.

The chain is built from TRBV10-3 and TRBJ2-2; D is possibly TRBD1 (6 bases). From germline, CDR1 is ENHRY and CDR2 SYGVKD. V was cut by 10 bases and J by 2 bases, with 17 bases left in between. CDR3 length equals 15 residues. Written as DNA, the CDR3 is TGTGCCACTATCCGGGACACAGACAACACCGGGGAGCTGTTTTTT. As protein: CATIRDTDNTGELFF.

The chain is built from TRBV7-8 and TRBJ2-2; D is unresolved. The CDR3 extends over 12 amino acids. Per the germline V gene, CDR1 is SGHVS and CDR2 is FQNEAQ. V was clipped by 5 bases and J by 6 bases, with 7 bases between them. The DNA of the CDR3 is TGTGCCAGCAGCCCGGTGGCCGGGGAGCTGTTTTTT. Translated: CASSPVAGELFF.

The chain links TRBV7-8 to TRBJ1-6, with D tentatively TRBD1 (6 bases). V lost 1 base to trimming and J lost 6 bases, with 13 bases between them. This CDR3 has 16 residues. Germline V gene lookup returns CDR1 SGHVS and CDR2 FQNEAQ. CDR3 DNA sequence: TGTGCCAGCAGCTTAGGGGCCCGGGGGCTTAATTCACCCCTCCACTTT. Its protein is CASSLGARGLNSPLHF.

The chain has TRBV7-2 and TRBJ1-1, with D hard to call. Trimming took off 2 bases at V and 0 bases at J, with 10 bases between the two ends. The germline gives CDR1 SGHTA, CDR2 FQGNSA. This CDR3 has 15 residues. CDR3 sequence reads: CASSLIIGMNTEAFF. The CDR3 nucleotides are TGTGCCAGCAGCTTAATAATTGGAATGAACACTGAAGCTTTCTTT.

The rearrangement links TRBV28 to TRBJ2-3; possible D gene TRBD1, 6 bases. CDR3 length: 14 residues. V was pared by 6 bases and J by 0 bases, with 10 bases between. The germline CDR1 and CDR2 sequences are MDHEN and SYDVKM. CDR3 in amino acids: CASRSGESTDTQYF. As DNA, the CDR3 is TGTGCCAGCAGATCAGGGGAAAGCACAGATACGCAGTATTTT.

CDR3 nucleotides: TGTGCCAGCAGTGGACAGGGGGCGAACACCGGGGAGCTGTTTTTT. Protein sequence: CASSGQGANTGELFF. This chain joins TRBV7-3 and TRBJ2-2; TRBD1 agrees at 10 bases. The CDR3 is 15 amino acids. In germline, CDR1 is SGHTA, CDR2 FQGTGA. Losses at the gene ends were 6 bases for V and 0 bases for J; bases not matched to a gene: 1.

The chain uses TRBV4-1 and TRBJ2-3; TRBD1 might be the D (6 bases). Trimming stripped 6 bases from V and 3 bases from J, with 10 bases between. Germline V CDR1 and CDR2: MGHRA, YSYEKL. CDR3 length: 13 amino acids. The CDR3 sequence is CASSQQGTDTQYF. DNA of the CDR3: TGCGCCAGCAGTCAACAGGGAACAGATACGCAGTATTTT.

This clone was observed a few times. This chain connects TRBV29-1 to TRBJ1-1; 7 nucleotides align to TRBD1. J was trimmed by 6 bases and V by 4 bases; bases with no gene match: 14. CDR3 length: 15 residues. CDR1 is SQVTM, CDR2 ANQGSEA, per germline. The CDR3 region has the DNA TGCAGCGTTGGGGCCCCCGGACAGGTCAATCCTGAAGCTTTCTTT. Encoded protein: CSVGAPGQVNPEAFF. The full variable domain, rest sourced from reference TRBV29-1 and TRBJ1-1, is SAVISQKPSRDICQRGTSLTIQCQVDSQVTMMFWYRQQPGQSLTLIATANQGSEATYESGFVIDKFPISRPNLTFSTLTVSNMSPEDSSIYLCSVGAPGQVNPEAFFGQGTRLTVV.

The V call is TRBV11-2, the J call TRBJ2-4; D unclear. The CDR3 contains 11 residues. The V and J ends lost 5 bases and 4 bases respectively, with 3 bases between them. Germline values: CDR1 SGHAT, CDR2 FQNNGV. CDR3 region: CASSEKNIQYF. The CDR3, as DNA: TGTGCCAGCAGCGAAAAAAACATTCAGTACTTC.

The chain carries TRBV6-5 and TRBJ1-2; D call uncertain. Between the trimmed V and J ends, which lost 0 bases and 2 bases, there was a span of 7 bases. Looked up from germline, CDR1 is MNHEY and CDR2 is SVGAGI. This CDR3 is 14 amino acids long. The CDR3 sequence is CASSYSSENYGYTF. CDR3 DNA: TGTGCCAGCAGTTACTCTTCAGAGAACTATGGCTACACCTTC.